A single sample is the source of the 20 T cell receptor beta chains below, sequenced in a study of shared clonotypes between healthy human individuals. TCRdb keeps only in-frame clones here, not all; method: immunoSEQ multiplex PCR. The table records millions of clones, about 92% of them present only once. The sample consisted of naive CD4+ T cells from PBMCs. As to subset: CD45RA+ positively selected. These receptors all come from a man aged 18-30 years in good health. Some clones in this sample may be carry-over from other donors' samples.

The chain combines TRBV28 with TRBJ1-2; D remains ambiguous. This CDR3 spans 15 amino acids. V dropped 9 bases and J dropped 3 bases, with 20 bases sitting between them. The germline V gene has CDR1 MDHEN and CDR2 SYDVKM. The CDR3 protein is CASLKAQRGHYGYTF. The CDR3 DNA reads as TGTGCCAGTCTGAAGGCCCAGCGAGGACACTATGGCTACACCTTC.

To note about this clone: This sample also contains other DNA sequences that code for the same CDR3. V is TRBV18 and J is TRBJ2-5; D perhaps matches TRBD2 (5 bases). CDR1 and CDR2 (germline): KGHSH, LQKENI. This CDR3 comprises 13 residues. Trimming took off 3 bases at V and 4 bases at J, with 9 bases between the two ends. The CDR3 loop is CASSPGIGETQYF. The CDR3 DNA reads TGTGCCAGCTCACCCGGGATAGGAGAGACCCAGTACTTC.

J is TRBJ2-3 and V is TRBV5-1, with TRBD2 identical over 12 bases. This CDR3 is built from 17 residues. The trim removed 3 bases at V and 6 bases at J, leaving 11 bases unmatched. Germline-derived CDR1 and CDR2 are SGHRS and YFSETQ. DNA of the CDR3: TGCGCCAGCAGCTGGGGGCCGACTAGCGGGAGTCGGGATACGCAGTATTTT. Residues: CASSWGPTSGSRDTQYF.

About this clone itself: Other DNA sequences in this specimen translate into the identical CDR3. This chain connects TRBV28 to TRBJ1-1; D is unresolved. Deletions cut 6 bases from V and 2 bases from J, with 4 bases between. The CDR3 totals 11 residues. Germline CDR1 reads MDHEN; CDR2 reads SYDVKM. This CDR3 reads CASRSNTEAFF. The CDR3 bases are TGTGCCAGCAGAAGCAACACTGAAGCTTTCTTT.

The chain is built from TRBV7-9 and TRBJ2-3; a weak D match, TRBD2 (5 bases). The CDR3 covers 16 residues. The V gene lost 5 bases and the J gene lost 0 bases, with 15 bases spanning the gap. Germline V gene sequence: CDR1 SEHNR, CDR2 FQNEAQ (reference sequence). The chain's CDR3 is CASSRTARTSTDTQYF. CDR3 sequence (DNA): TGTGCCAGCAGCCGGACTGCAAGAACTAGCACAGATACGCAGTATTTT.

The V call is TRBV15, the J call TRBJ2-7; 7 bases agree with TRBD1. In germline, CDR1 is LNHNV, CDR2 YYDKDF (reference sequence). This CDR3 comprises 16 residues. Trimming took 2 bases from V and 2 from J; bases not matched to a gene: 9. This CDR3 reads CATSRTWTGSPYEQYF. In DNA, the CDR3 is TGTGCCACCAGCAGAACCTGGACAGGCAGTCCCTACGAGCAGTACTTC.

The chain recombines TRBV6-6 with TRBJ1-5; D call uncertain. V lost 5 bases and J lost 0, with 8 bases in between. This CDR3 contains 14 residues. Germline V gene sequence: CDR1 MNHNY, CDR2 SVGAGI (reference sequence). The CDR3 DNA follows: TGTGCCAGCAGTCTACAAAGTAGCAATCAGCCCCAGCATTTT. It is translated as CASSLQSSNQPQHF.

The CDR3 DNA reads TGTGCCAGCAGCCGGACTAGCGGGTATAGGGATGAGCAGTTCTTC. It specifies CASSRTSGYRDEQFF. This chain connects TRBV7-3 to TRBJ2-1; the match to TRBD2 covers 11 bases. V was clipped by 5 bases and J by 8 bases; unmatched bases: 8. Per the germline V gene, CDR1 is SGHTA and CDR2 is FQGTGA. The CDR3 runs to 15 residues. Supplemented by reference TRBV7-3 and TRBJ2-1, the full variable domain reads GAGVSQTPSNKVTEKGKYVELRCDPISGHTALYWYRQSLGQGPEFLIYFQGTGAADDSGLPNDRFFAVRPEGSVSTLKIQRTERGDSAVYLCASSRTSGYRDEQFFGPGTRLTVL.

The chain combines TRBV30 with TRBJ2-7; perhaps TRBD1 as D (6 bases). CDR1 is GTSNPN, CDR2 SVGIG, per germline (reference sequence). V was shortened by 0 bases and J by 7 bases, with 16 bases between the two germline ends. This CDR3 has 14 amino acids. The CDR3 region is CAWSVPGALREQYF. In DNA, the CDR3 is TGTGCCTGGAGTGTTCCAGGGGCTTTAAGGGAGCAGTACTTC.

The chain is built from TRBV5-1 and TRBJ2-3; D may be TRBD2 (5 bases). The CDR3 consists of 15 residues. Between the trimmed V and J ends, which lost 4 bases and 6 bases, there was a span of 18 bases. CDR1 and CDR2 from the germline V gene are SGHRS and YFSETQ. The CDR3 is CASSDGLGPGDTQYF. The CDR3 DNA follows: TGCGCCAGCAGCGACGGACTGGGTCCAGGTGATACGCAGTATTTT.

The chain recombines TRBV19 with TRBJ2-3, with 11 bases matching TRBD2. Per the germline V gene, CDR1 is LNHDA and CDR2 is SQIVND (reference sequence). The CDR3 totals 16 residues. V dropped 2 bases and J dropped 3; count of bases not matched to a gene: 4. The CDR3 is CASSILAGGQTDTQYF. The CDR3, as DNA: TGTGCCAGTAGTATACTAGCGGGAGGACAGACAGATACGCAGTATTTT.

In regard to this clone: Other DNA sequences in this sample translate to the same CDR3. V is TRBV5-1 and J is TRBJ2-1, with 7 bases aligning to TRBD2. The CDR3 is 15 residues long. Germline trimming cut 0 bases from V and 2 bases from J; bases unmatched to any gene: 2. CDR1 and CDR2 from the germline V gene are SGHRS and YFSETQ. CDR3: CASSLASGAYNEQFF. CDR3 sequence (DNA): TGCGCCAGCAGCTTGGCCAGCGGGGCCTACAATGAGCAGTTCTTC.

This clone has just one count. The rearrangement links TRBV28 to TRBJ2-7, with D unclear. The V gene lost 1 base and the J gene lost 3 bases, with 16 bases spanning the gap. The CDR3 contains 16 residues. Germline loops: CDR1 MDHEN, CDR2 SYDVKM. Here the CDR3 reads CASSLFLGSGNYEQYF. The DNA for the CDR3 is TGTGCCAGCAGTTTATTTCTCGGTTCTGGTAACTACGAGCAGTACTTC.

The chain joins TRBV28 to TRBJ1-2; TRBD1 matches at 8 bases. J lost 8 bases, V lost 5 bases, and 13 bases had no gene match. The germline V gene has CDR1 MDHEN and CDR2 SYDVKM. The CDR3 runs to 15 residues. The chain's CDR3 is CASSPQGARYFGYTF. For the CDR3, the DNA is TGTGCCAGCAGTCCCCAGGGGGCTCGTTATTTCGGCTACACCTTC.

The chain has TRBV4-3 and TRBJ2-6; possibly TRBD1 for D (5 bases). Trimming took 4 bases from V and 3 from J, leaving 13 bases between them. Per germline, CDR1 LGHNA and CDR2 YSLEER. The CDR3 covers 16 residues. The CDR3 nucleotides read TGCGCCAGCAGCCTGGGGCGGCCGGGTGGGGCCAACGTCCTGACTTTC. Translating gives CASSLGRPGGANVLTF.

This sequence joins TRBV15 and TRBJ1-5; 8 nucleotides align to TRBD1. J was trimmed by 4 bases and V by 1 base; bases with no gene match: 3. In germline, CDR1 is LNHNV, CDR2 YYDKDF (reference sequence). This CDR3 is 15 amino acids long. Written as DNA, the CDR3 is TGTGCCACCAGCAGAGCCGGACAGGGTAATCAGCCCCAGCATTTT. It codes for CATSRAGQGNQPQHF.

As concerns this clone: One end of the junction is discordant with germline, which a read error may explain. The rearrangement uses TRBV6-4 and TRBJ2-3, with no clear D. In germline, CDR1 is MRHNA, CDR2 SNTAGT. The length of the CDR3 is 14 residues. The chain's CDR3 is CASSDHGSTNTQYF. The DNA of the CDR3 is TGTGCCAGCAGTGACCACGGAAGCACAAATACGCAGTATTTT.

V gene TRBV28 combines with J gene TRBJ2-6, with TRBD1 matching over 7 bases. Trimming at V came to 6 bases and at J to 0 bases, leaving 8 bases not matched to a gene. This CDR3 has 17 residues. CDR1 and CDR2 (germline): MDHEN, SYDVKM. The CDR3 here is CASSLRDSLSGANVLTF. The CDR3 nucleotides are TGTGCCAGCAGCCTCCGGGACAGTCTCTCTGGGGCCAACGTCCTGACTTTC.

The rearrangement joins TRBV2 to TRBJ2-4; 8 nucleotides agree with TRBD1. Germline V gene sequence: CDR1 SNHLY, CDR2 FYNNEI. Trimming took 4 bases from V and 13 from J; bases not matched to a gene: 3. This CDR3 contains 11 residues. The CDR3 sequence is CASSGDRSQYF. CDR3 in DNA: TGTGCCAGCAGTGGGGACAGGTCACAGTACTTC.

The J gene is TRBJ2-2, the V gene TRBV7-9, with unresolved D. This CDR3 has 15 amino acids. The germline V gene has CDR1 SEHNR and CDR2 FQNEAQ (reference sequence). Trimming removed 2 bases at V and 0 bases at J, with 7 bases between. This CDR3 reads CASSLIGPNTGELFF. The CDR3 nucleotides are TGTGCCAGCAGCTTAATAGGTCCGAACACCGGGGAGCTGTTTTTT.